This is a list of T cell receptor beta chains from one sample in a study of cytomegalovirus exposure and HLA in healthy donors. Some clones are missing from TCRdb's copy, which holds only in-frame ones; the method was immunoSEQ multiplex PCR. The sample gives 55,000 to 70,000 clones, around 90% of which show up once; roughly 2.3% is in the top ten. Sequenced: PBMCs. Source of these receptors: a woman in her 30s in good health and CMV-seronegative. Both conserved end residues are part of each CDR3. The D gene is left open where the match is weak. Not all rows give a size; the values are once, few, many and, for expanded clones, a class.

- | TRBJ2-3 | - | TRBV28 | TGTGCCAGCAGTTTACTTGGGGGCACTGTTCCCTCCACAGATACGCAGTATTTT | CASSLLGGTVPSTDTQYF
- | TRBJ2-3 | TRBD2 | TRBV6-1 | TGTGCCAGCGCCGGGGCGGGGGACGGCACAGATACGCAGTATTTT | CASAGAGDGTDTQYF
- | TRBJ1-1 | TRBD1 | TRBV4-3 | TGCGCCAGCAGCCAAGTAGGGGGCGGCACTGAAGCTTTCTTT | CASSQVGGGTEAFF
- | TRBJ2-7 | - | TRBV29-1 | TGCAGCGTTCAGGGGTTCCTTGTAGGAGCGGACTCCTACGAGCAGTACTTC | CSVQGFLVGADSYEQYF
- | TRBJ1-1 | - | TRBV19 | TGTGCCAGTAGTATAGACTGGAACACTGAAGCTTTCTTT | CASSIDWNTEAFF
- | TRBJ2-1 | TRBD2 | TRBV4-3 | TGCGCCAGCAGCCAAGAGTCTAGCGGGAGCTACAATGAGCAGTTCTTC | CASSQESSGSYNEQFF
- | TRBJ2-7 | TRBD1 | TRBV19 | TGTGCCAGTAGTCTGGGACAGTACTACGAGCAGTACTTC | CASSLGQYYEQYF
- | TRBJ2-1 | - | TRBV7-3 | TGTGCCAGCAGCCGAAGCGGACCTGACAATGAGCAGTTCTTC | CASSRSGPDNEQFF
- | TRBJ1-2 | - | TRBV27 | TGTGCCAGCAGTTCTCCGGACAGCCAGGCTGGCTACACCTTC | CASSSPDSQAGYTF
- | TRBJ1-2 | TRBD1 | TRBV30 | TGTGCCTGGAGTCATACAGGGGACGGTGGCTACACCTTC | CAWSHTGDGGYTF
- | TRBJ2-1 | - | TRBV5-1 | TGCGCCAGCAGCCTGGACAGCTCCTACAATGAGCAGTTCTTC | CASSLDSSYNEQFF
- | TRBJ1-1 | TRBD1 | TRBV6-5 | TGTGCCAGCAGTTACGGAACAGGGGGCGAAACTGAAGCTTTCTTT | CASSYGTGGETEAFF
- | TRBJ2-7 | TRBD1 | TRBV5-4 | TGTGCCAGCAGGGGACCGGGACAGACCTACGAGCAGTACTTC | CASRGPGQTYEQYF
few | TRBJ2-7 | TRBD2 | TRBV11-2 | TGTGCCAGCAGGGAGAGCGGGAGGGCGGACGAGCAGTACTTC | CASRESGRADEQYF
- | TRBJ2-1 | - | TRBV9 | TGTGCCAGCAGCCCCCGACTCGGCCCCTACAATGAGCAGTTCTTC | CASSPRLGPYNEQFF
- | TRBJ2-1 | TRBD2 | TRBV27 | TGTGCCAGCAGACGGGGGGTGGCGGTACCCAATGAGCAGTTCTTC | CASRRGVAVPNEQFF
- | TRBJ2-4 | TRBD1 | TRBV29-1 | TGCAGCGTTGCAGGGACAGGGAAAAACATTCAGTACTTC | CSVAGTGKNIQYF
- | TRBJ1-1 | - | TRBV6-4 | TGTGCCAGCAGTGAAACAGGGAACACTGAAGCTTTCTTT | CASSETGNTEAFF
few | TRBJ1-5 | - | TRBV4-2 | TGTGCCAGCAGCCAAGATAGGGACAAAGGGGATCAGCCCCAGCATTTT | CASSQDRDKGDQPQHF
- | TRBJ2-2 | TRBD2 | TRBV7-2 | TGTGCCAGCAGCCCCCTGACTAGCGGGAGTTTTAGCGGGGAGCTGTTTTTT | CASSPLTSGSFSGELFF